Described below is a single TCR beta chain sequence and its context. The record originates from a study of shared clonotypes between healthy human individuals. The CDR3 covers 14 residues. CDR1 is SNHLY and CDR2 is FYNNEI in the germline V gene. V dropped 6 bases and J dropped 3; count of bases not matched to a gene: 8. Each PCR replicate from the sorted subsets contained about 210 ng DNA, which is tens of thousands of T cell genomes. TCRdb's table, derived via immunoSEQ multiplex PCR, lists solely in-frame clones and lacks some. The sample lists about 2 million clones; 85% to 95% were seen once. The sample consisted of naive CD4+ T cells sorted from blood. Subset given: CD45RA+ positively selected. This sequence was found in a man between 18 and 35 years old in good health. This chain connects TRBV2 to TRBJ2-7, with 7 bases lining up with TRBD1. CDR3 sequence reads: CASREQGSIYEQYF. CDR3 DNA sequence: TGTGCCAGCAGGGAACAGGGGTCAATCTACGAGCAGTACTTC.